A selection of T cell receptor beta chains follows, all from one sample in a study of blood T cells in healthy people across ages. Each CDR3 protein is one row after TCRdb ran MiXCR on the 5' RACE reads. Of 550,000 to 650,000 distinct CDR3 sequences detected, roughly 30% appear once; the ten largest clones hold less than 20%. The sample comprised blood. The receptors stem from a woman of 80 years or more in good health. Each CDR3 is given with its conserved first and last residue. Size is stated for part of the rows, as once, few or many counts, or as a class when the clone is expanded.

CDR3: CASSLDPGKLWNEAFF; J: TRBJ1-1; size: .; V: TRBV7-2
CDR3: CASSSGRRDTDTQYF; J: TRBJ2-3; size: few; V: TRBV28
CDR3: CATLNRDSGNTIYF; J: TRBJ1-3; size: few; V: TRBV15
CDR3: CASSLTENRGTQYF; J: .; size: few; V: TRBV7-2
CDR3: CASSSEGSGNTIYF; J: TRBJ1-3; size: .; V: TRBV5-6
CDR3: CASRAGSHQSGGAFF; J: TRBJ1-1; size: many; V: TRBV5-1
CDR3: CASSTNRGQNTEAFF; J: TRBJ1-1; size: few; V: TRBV5-5
CDR3: CSARDPPKQPQHF; J: TRBJ1-5; size: many; V: TRBV20-1
CDR3: CASRGESYEQYF; J: TRBJ2-7; size: many; V: TRBV6-5
CDR3: CASSRFTGEAFF; J: TRBJ1-1; size: few; V: TRBV14
CDR3: CASSPELASHEQYF; J: TRBJ2-7; size: many; V: TRBV5-1
CDR3: CASSLDPDPKYPQHF; J: TRBJ1-5; size: many; V: TRBV9
CDR3: CSASIISRGPDSSYNEQFF; J: TRBJ2-1; size: .; V: TRBV20-1
CDR3: CASSQDGSSYGYTF; J: TRBJ1-2; size: once; V: TRBV4-1
CDR3: CASSPDSGDSTDTQYF; J: TRBJ2-3; size: .; V: TRBV12-3/TRBV12-4
CDR3: CASTQDRGYGYTF; J: TRBJ1-2; size: .; V: TRBV28
CDR3: CASSLVGVEGDTQYF; J: TRBJ2-3; size: many; V: TRBV7-2
CDR3: CSVEDPGQGLYEQYF; J: TRBJ2-7; size: many; V: TRBV29-1
CDR3: CASSAPNEKLFF; J: TRBJ1-4; size: .; V: TRBV25-1
CDR3: CASGSGGGGSDTQYF; J: TRBJ2-3; size: many; V: TRBV4-2
CDR3: CAWNVGGLAVYNEQFF; J: TRBJ2-1; size: many; V: TRBV30
CDR3: CASSQVMSREQYF; J: TRBJ2-7; size: many; V: TRBV6-1
CDR3: CASSQDLDDQRAEAFF; J: TRBJ1-1; size: many; V: TRBV4-3
CDR3: CASSYGLAVGEDTQYF; J: TRBJ2-3; size: many; V: TRBV7-2
CDR3: CASSLASHTEAFF; J: TRBJ1-1; size: few; V: TRBV7-6
CDR3: CASSLGSGRSTDTQYF; J: TRBJ2-3; size: few; V: TRBV7-7
CDR3: CASRRRGGHYGYTF; J: TRBJ1-2; size: .; V: TRBV12-3/TRBV12-4
CDR3: CSARDLLIAGPYNEQFF; J: TRBJ2-1; size: many; V: TRBV20-1
CDR3: CASSPQRGSLHEQYF; J: .; size: .; V: TRBV7-2
CDR3: CAGSLEETQYF; J: TRBJ2-5; size: few; V: TRBV12-3/TRBV12-4
CDR3: CASRQAGGLADTQYF; J: TRBJ2-3; size: many; V: TRBV6-2/TRBV6-3
CDR3: CASSPPYRTGGYTF; J: TRBJ1-2; size: many; V: TRBV18
CDR3: CATSESGGYGYTF; J: TRBJ1-2; size: many; V: TRBV24-1
CDR3: CASSHPVVTRLAFF; J: TRBJ1-1; size: .; V: TRBV25-1
CDR3: CASTRRGGWFSNQPQHF; J: TRBJ1-5; size: .; V: TRBV6-2/TRBV6-3
CDR3: CASSSRDSQQFF; J: TRBJ2-1; size: .; V: TRBV7-2
CDR3: CATSRTGASSYEQYF; J: TRBJ2-7; size: .; V: TRBV15